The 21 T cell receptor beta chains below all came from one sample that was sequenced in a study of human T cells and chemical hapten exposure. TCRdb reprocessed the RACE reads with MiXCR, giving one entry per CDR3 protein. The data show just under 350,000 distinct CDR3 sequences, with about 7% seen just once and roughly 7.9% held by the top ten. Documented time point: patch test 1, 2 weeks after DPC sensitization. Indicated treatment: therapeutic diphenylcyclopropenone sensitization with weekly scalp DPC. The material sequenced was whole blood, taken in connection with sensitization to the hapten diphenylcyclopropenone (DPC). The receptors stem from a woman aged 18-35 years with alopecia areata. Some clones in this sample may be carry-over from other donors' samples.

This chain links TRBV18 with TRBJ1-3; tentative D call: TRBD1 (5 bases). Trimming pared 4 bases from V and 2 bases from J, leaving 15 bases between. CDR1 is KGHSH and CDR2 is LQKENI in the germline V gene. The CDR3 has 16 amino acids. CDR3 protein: CASSLSPGTAGNTIYF. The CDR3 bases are TGTGCCAGCTCACTCTCCCCAGGGACCGCTGGAAACACCATATATTTT.

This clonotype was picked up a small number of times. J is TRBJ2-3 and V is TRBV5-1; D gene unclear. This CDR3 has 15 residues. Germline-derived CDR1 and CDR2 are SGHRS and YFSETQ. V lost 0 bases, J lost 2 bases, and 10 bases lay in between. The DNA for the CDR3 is TGCGCCAGCAGCTTGGGAAGCTCAAACACAGATACGCAGTATTTT. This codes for CASSLGSSNTDTQYF.

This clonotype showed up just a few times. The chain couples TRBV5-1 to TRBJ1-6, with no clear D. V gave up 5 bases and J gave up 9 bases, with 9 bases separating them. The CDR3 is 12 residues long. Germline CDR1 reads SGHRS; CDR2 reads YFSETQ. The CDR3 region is CASSHSPSPLHF. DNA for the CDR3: TGCGCCAGCAGTCATTCGCCTTCACCCCTCCACTTT.

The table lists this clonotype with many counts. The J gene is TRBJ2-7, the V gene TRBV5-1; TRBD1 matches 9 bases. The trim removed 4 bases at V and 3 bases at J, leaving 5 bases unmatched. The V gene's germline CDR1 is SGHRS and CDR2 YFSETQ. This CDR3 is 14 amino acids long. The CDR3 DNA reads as TGCGCCAGCAGCCCTGGGACAGGGTTCTACGAGCAGTACTTC. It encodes CASSPGTGFYEQYF.

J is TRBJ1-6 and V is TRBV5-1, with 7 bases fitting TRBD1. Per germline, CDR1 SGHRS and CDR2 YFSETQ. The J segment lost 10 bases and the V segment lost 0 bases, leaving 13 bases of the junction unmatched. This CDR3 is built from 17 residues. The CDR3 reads CASSLVSRGQGLSPLHF. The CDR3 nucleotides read TGCGCCAGCAGCTTGGTTTCTAGGGGGCAGGGGCTATCACCCCTCCACTTT. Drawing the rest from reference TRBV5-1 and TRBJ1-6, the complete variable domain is KAGVTQTPRYLIKTRGQQVTLSCSPISGHRSVSWYQQTPGQGLQFLFEYFSETQRNKGNFPGRFSGRQFSNSRSEMNVSTLELGDSALYLCASSLVSRGQGLSPLHFGNGTRLTVT.

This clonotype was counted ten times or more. CDR3 DNA: TGTGCCAGCAGTTTTCCGATCTCTTCCACAGATACGCAGTATTTT. Amino acid sequence: CASSFPISSTDTQYF. V gene TRBV12-3 or TRBV12-4 combines with J gene TRBJ2-3; D gene ambiguous. The V end was cut by 3 bases, the J end by 2 bases, with 12 bases between. CDR3 length: 15 amino acids.

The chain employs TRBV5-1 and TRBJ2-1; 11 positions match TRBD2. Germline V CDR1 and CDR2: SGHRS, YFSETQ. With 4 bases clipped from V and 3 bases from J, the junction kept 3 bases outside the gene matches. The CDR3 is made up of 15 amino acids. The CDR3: CASSAGLAGYNEQFF. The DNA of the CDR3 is TGCGCCAGCAGCGCCGGACTAGCGGGCTACAATGAGCAGTTCTTC.

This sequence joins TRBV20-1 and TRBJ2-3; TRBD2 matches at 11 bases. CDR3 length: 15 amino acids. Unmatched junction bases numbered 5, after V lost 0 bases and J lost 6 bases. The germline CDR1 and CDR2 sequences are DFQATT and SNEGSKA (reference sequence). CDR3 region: CSARDSGGASDTQYF. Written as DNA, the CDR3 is TGCAGTGCTAGAGATAGCGGGGGGGCGTCTGATACGCAGTATTTT.

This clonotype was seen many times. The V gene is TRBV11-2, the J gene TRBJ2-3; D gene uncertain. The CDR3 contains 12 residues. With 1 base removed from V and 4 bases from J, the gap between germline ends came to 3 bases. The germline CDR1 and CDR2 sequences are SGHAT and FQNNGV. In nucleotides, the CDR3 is TGTGCCAGCAGCTTAGTTGCAGATACGCAGTATTTT. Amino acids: CASSLVADTQYF.

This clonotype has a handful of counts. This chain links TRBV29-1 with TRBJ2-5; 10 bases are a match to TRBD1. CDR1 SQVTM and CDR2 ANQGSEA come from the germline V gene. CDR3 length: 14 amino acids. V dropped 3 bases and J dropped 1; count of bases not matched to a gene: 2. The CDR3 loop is CSVEGTGAQETQYF. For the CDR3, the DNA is TGCAGCGTTGAGGGGACAGGGGCCCAAGAGACCCAGTACTTC.

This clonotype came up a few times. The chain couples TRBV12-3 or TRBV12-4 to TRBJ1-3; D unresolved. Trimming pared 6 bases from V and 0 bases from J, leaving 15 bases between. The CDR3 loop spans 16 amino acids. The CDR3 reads CASSLVRLYSGNTIYF. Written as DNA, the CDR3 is TGTGCCAGCAGCCTCGTGAGGCTGTACTCTGGAAACACCATATATTTT.

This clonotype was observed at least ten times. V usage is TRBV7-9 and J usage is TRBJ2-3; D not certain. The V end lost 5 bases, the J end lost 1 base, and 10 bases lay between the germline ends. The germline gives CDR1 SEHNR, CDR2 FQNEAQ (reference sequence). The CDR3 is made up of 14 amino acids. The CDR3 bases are TGTGCCAGCAGCCCCTCCGCGGGCACAGATACGCAGTATTTT. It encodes CASSPSAGTDTQYF.

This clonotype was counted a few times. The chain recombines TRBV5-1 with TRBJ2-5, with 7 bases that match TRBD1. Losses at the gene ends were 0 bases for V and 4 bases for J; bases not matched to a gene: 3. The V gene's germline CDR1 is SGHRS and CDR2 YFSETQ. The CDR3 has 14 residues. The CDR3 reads CASSLDPGGETQYF. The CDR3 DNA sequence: TGCGCCAGCAGCTTGGACCCAGGGGGAGAGACCCAGTACTTC.

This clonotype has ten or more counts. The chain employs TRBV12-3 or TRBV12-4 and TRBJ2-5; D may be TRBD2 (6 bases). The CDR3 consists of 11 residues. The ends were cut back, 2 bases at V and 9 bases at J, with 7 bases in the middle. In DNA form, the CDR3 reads TGTGCCAGCAGTTTAAGGGAGGCCCAGTACTTC. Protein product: CASSLREAQYF.

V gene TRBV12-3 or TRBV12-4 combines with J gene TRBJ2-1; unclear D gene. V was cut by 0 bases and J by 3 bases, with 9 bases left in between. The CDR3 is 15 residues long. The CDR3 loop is CASSLALSNYNEQFF. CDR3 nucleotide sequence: TGTGCCAGCAGTTTAGCGCTTTCAAACTACAATGAGCAGTTCTTC.

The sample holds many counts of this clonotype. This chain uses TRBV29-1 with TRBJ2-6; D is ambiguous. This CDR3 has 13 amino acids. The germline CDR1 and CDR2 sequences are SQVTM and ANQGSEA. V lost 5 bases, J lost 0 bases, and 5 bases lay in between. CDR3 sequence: CSVSHSGANVLTF. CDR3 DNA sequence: TGCAGCGTTTCCCACTCTGGGGCCAACGTCCTGACTTTC.

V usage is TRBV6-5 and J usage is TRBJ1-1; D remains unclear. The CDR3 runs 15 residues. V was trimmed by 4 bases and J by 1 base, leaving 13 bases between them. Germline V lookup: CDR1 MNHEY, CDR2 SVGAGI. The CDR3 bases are TGTGCCAGCAGTTCGCTCCGGGAATGGAACACTGAAGCTTTCTTT. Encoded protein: CASSSLREWNTEAFF.

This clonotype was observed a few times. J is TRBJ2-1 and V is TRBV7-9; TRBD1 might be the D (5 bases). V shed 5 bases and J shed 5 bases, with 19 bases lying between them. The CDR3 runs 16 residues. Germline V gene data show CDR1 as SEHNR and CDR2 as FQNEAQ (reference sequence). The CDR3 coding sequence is TGTGCCAGCAGCCCAGACGGAAGGGGCCCCGACAATGAGCAGTTCTTC. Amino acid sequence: CASSPDGRGPDNEQFF. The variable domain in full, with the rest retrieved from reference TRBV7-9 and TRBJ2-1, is DTGVSQNPRHKITKRGQNVTFRCDPISEHNRLYWYRQTLGQGPEFLTYFQNEAQLEKSRLLSDRFSAERPKGSFSTLEIQRTEQGDSAMYLCASSPDGRGPDNEQFFGPGTRLTVL.

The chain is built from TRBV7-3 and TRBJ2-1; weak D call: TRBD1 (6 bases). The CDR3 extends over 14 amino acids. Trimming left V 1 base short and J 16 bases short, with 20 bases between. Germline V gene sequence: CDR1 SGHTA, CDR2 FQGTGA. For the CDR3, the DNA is TGTGCCAGCAGCTTAAGTCCCTTGACAGGATTCGAATTCTTC. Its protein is CASSLSPLTGFEFF.

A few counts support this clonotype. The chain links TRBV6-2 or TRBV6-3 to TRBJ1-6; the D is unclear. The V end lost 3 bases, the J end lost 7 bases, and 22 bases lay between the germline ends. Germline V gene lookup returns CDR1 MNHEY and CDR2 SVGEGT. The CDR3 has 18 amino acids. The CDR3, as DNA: TGTGCCAGCAGTTATCATCGCTCCGGAGGGTCTTCGAATTCACCCCTCCACTTT. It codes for CASSYHRSGGSSNSPLHF.

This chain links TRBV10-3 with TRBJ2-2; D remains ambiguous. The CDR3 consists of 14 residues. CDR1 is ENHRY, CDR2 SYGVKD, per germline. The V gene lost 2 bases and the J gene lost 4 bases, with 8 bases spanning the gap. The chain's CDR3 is CAISENIFTGELFF. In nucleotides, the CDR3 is TGTGCCATCAGTGAGAACATATTCACCGGGGAGCTGTTTTTT.